These 11 T cell receptor beta chains originate from one sample sequenced in a study of vaccination and CD4 T cells after COVID-19 (dated by TCRdb to 2022 to 2024). Their recognized antigens are unknown. The protocol used for the library was PCR. Sequencing used an Illumina iSeq 100. At the Johns Hopkins FTIC core, DNA from the cultured CD4+ T cells underwent TCR sequencing with the Oncomine TCR Beta short-read assay. TCRdb's own reprocessing of the public reads used fastp at Q25 and MiXCR and kept productive beta chains. Under each unique CDR3 protein, matching rows form one entry showing the most common genes and DNA. The sample table holds 7,500 to 9,500 distinct CDR3 sequences, of which about 20% were seen once. The ten biggest clones cover about 10% of the sample. Reading the label with the study, this specimen's treatment or condition is: roughly ten-day PBMC culture with coronavirus spike peptide pools or control peptides (ViraFEST assay).

This specimen consisted of CD4+ T cells from blood, cultured in vitro, obtained after SARS-CoV-2 vaccination. Source of these receptors: a human donor who had recovered from COVID-19.

On this clonotype itself: A much larger clone differs from this one at a single base, so this may be a read error. The V gene is TRBV6-4, the J gene TRBJ2-5, with 8 bases fitting TRBD2. The germline gives CDR1 MRHNA, CDR2 SNTAGT. After removal of 5 bases from V and 5 bases from J, the junction contained 7 bases not matched to a gene. The CDR3 covers 14 residues. CDR3 in amino acids: CASSPPGGGETQYF. The CDR3 DNA sequence: TGTGCCAGCAGTCCCCCCGGGGGGGGGGAGACCCAGTACTTC.

This clonotype has just a few counts. The chain carries TRBV20-1 and TRBJ2-1; 14 nucleotides match TRBD2. V was pared by 1 base and J by 5 bases, with 10 bases of the junction left unmatched. The CDR3 loop spans 18 amino acids. Germline V gives CDR1 DFQATT, CDR2 SNEGSKA (reference sequence). The CDR3 DNA follows: TGCAGTGCTAGAGCCCCGACCTCGACTAGCGGGGGGGACAATGAGCAGTTCTTC. Translation: CSARAPTSTSGGDNEQFF.

Of note for this clonotype: This may arise from a read error, as a much more abundant clone is one base away. This rearrangement joins TRBV7-2 to TRBJ2-7; D may correspond to TRBD1 or TRBD2 (6 bases each). The CDR3 spans 15 residues. The germline CDR1 and CDR2 sequences are SGHTA and FQGNSA. This chain's CDR3 is CAGSLGASETYEQYF. The CDR3, as DNA: TGTGCCGGCAGCCTGGGGGCTAGCGAGACCTACGAGCAGTACTTC.

By sample fraction, this clonotype is medium-sized. The rearrangement uses TRBV6-4 and TRBJ2-7; 8 positions agree with TRBD1. This CDR3 comprises 13 residues. The J segment lost 2 bases and the V segment lost 8 bases, leaving 5 bases of the junction unmatched. CDR1 is MRHNA and CDR2 is SNTAGT in the germline V gene. The CDR3 sequence: CASAGQGPYEQYF. As DNA, the CDR3 is TGTGCCAGCGCCGGACAGGGACCCTACGAGCAGTACTTC.

This clonotype was found a few times. This rearrangement joins TRBV6-1 to TRBJ2-7; 8 nucleotides agree with TRBD1. Germline V gene data show CDR1 as MNHNS and CDR2 as SASEGT. This CDR3 has 16 amino acids. The junction had 16 bases not matched to a gene; V was cut back by 8 bases and J by 4 bases. The CDR3: CASSENGVRGLYEQYF. CDR3 nucleotides: TGTGCCAGCTCCGAGAATGGGGTCAGGGGGCTTTACGAGCAGTACTTC.

This clonotype is categorized as medium-sized. The rearrangement uses TRBV20-1 and TRBJ2-5; 9 nucleotides match TRBD2. Per the germline V gene, CDR1 is DFQATT and CDR2 is SNEGSKA (reference sequence). CDR3 length: 15 amino acids. J lost 5 bases, V lost 3 bases, and 10 bases had no gene match. CDR3 in amino acids: CSASLAGRHLETQYF. In DNA, the CDR3 is TGCAGTGCTAGCCTAGCGGGACGCCACTTGGAGACCCAGTACTTC.

The chain has TRBV2 and TRBJ1-2, with TRBD1 as a possible D gene (6 bases). Per germline, CDR1 SNHLY and CDR2 FYNNEI. V was trimmed by 7 bases and J by 4 bases, leaving 13 bases between them. The CDR3 contains 13 residues. CDR3 in amino acids: CASTGGLTYGYTF. The CDR3 DNA follows: TGTGCCAGCACGGGGGGCCTTACCTATGGCTACACCTTC.

This clonotype was seen only a few times. This chain connects TRBV6-1 to TRBJ1-6, with D tentatively TRBD1 (6 bases). The germline V and J ends were trimmed by 0 bases and 7 bases, with 10 bases remaining between them. This CDR3 comprises 15 residues. The germline V gene encodes CDR1 MNHNS and CDR2 SASEGT. CDR3: CASSEAPGDNSPLHF. DNA for the CDR3: TGTGCCAGCAGTGAAGCGCCAGGGGACAATTCACCCCTCCACTTT.

Only a few counts were recorded for this clonotype. Here the CDR3 DNA reads TGTGCCAGCAGCAGATACTACAATGAGCAGTTCTTC. Residues: CASSRYYNEQFF. The chain links TRBV21-1 to TRBJ2-1. TRBV21-1 is given as a pseudogene. The CDR3 has 12 residues.

With respect to this clonotype: A junction end diverges from the germline sequence, so it may reflect a read error. V gene TRBV5-6 combines with J gene TRBJ1-2; 7 bases match TRBD1. Germline V gene sequence: CDR1 SGHDT, CDR2 YYEEEE. The CDR3 is 10 residues long. CDR3 nucleotides: TGTGCCAGCAGCCAGGGACAGCCCTACTTC. It encodes CASSQGQPYF.

The CDR3 DNA is TGTGCCAGCAATTTCCCGGGGACAGGGTCCCGCAATCAGCCCCAGCATTTT. It is translated as CASNFPGTGSRNQPQHF. The chain joins TRBV6-1 to TRBJ1-5; 9 bases are shared with TRBD1. The CDR3 sequence is 17 residues long. The germline gives CDR1 MNHNS, CDR2 SASEGT. The ends lost 7 bases at V and 2 bases at J; junction bases unmatched: 12.